This T cell receptor (beta chain) was identified during a study of blood T cell repertoires in COVID-19. On the study more broadly: There were acute and convalescent COVID-19 samples, and they came from the United States, Italy and Spain. The cDNA or gDNA used as material had been derived from T cells, B-cell-depleted T cells, or PBMCs.

Per the original data handling: Using reference gene primer amplification, nucleated cell counts were estimated. The protocol was immunoSEQ multiplex PCR, while the TCRdb copy is restricted to in-frame clones and leaves out a portion. For V, J and clone size, that table is used; D and trimming come from the DNA. The data contain a few hundred thousand clones, 85% of them singletons. Participant reports of clinical history set cohort assignment. The CDR3 has 15 residues. Germline V gives CDR1 MNHNS, CDR2 SASEGT. Deletions cut 1 base from V and 5 bases from J, with 14 bases between. Material: PBMCs or T cells enriched from blood (not recorded which). The chain couples TRBV6-1 to TRBJ1-2; D is perhaps TRBD1 (5 bases). The clonotype comes from a woman aged 45-59 years who had recovered from COVID-19. The CDR3 protein is CASSEGQGGFYGYTF. The CDR3 DNA follows: TGTGCCAGCAGTGAAGGGCAGGGCGGTTTTTATGGCTACACCTTC.